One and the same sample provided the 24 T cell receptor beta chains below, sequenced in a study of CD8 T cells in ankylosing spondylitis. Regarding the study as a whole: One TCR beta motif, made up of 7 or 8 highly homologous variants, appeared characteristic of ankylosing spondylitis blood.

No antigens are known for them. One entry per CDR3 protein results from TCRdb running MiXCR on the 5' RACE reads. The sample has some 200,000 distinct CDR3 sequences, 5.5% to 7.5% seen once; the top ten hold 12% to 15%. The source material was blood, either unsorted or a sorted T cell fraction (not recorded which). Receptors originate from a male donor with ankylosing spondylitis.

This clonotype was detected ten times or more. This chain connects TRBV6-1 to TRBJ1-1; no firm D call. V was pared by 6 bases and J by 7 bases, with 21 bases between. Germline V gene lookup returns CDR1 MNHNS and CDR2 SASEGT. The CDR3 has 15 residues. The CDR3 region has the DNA TGTGCCAGCAGGAGATATAGGAACCCGACGGGTGAAGCTTTCTTT. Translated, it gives CASRRYRNPTGEAFF.

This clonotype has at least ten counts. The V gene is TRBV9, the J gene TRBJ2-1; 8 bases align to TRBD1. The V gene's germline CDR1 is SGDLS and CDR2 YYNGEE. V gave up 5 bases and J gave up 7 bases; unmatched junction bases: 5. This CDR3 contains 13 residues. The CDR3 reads CASRKQGENEQFF. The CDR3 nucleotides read TGTGCCAGCAGGAAACAGGGGGAGAATGAGCAGTTCTTC.

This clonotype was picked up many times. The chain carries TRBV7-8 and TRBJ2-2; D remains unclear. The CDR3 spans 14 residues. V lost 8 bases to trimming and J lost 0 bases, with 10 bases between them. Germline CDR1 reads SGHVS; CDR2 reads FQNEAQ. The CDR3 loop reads CASPRVPNTGELFF. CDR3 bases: TGTGCCAGCCCGAGAGTGCCGAACACCGGGGAGCTGTTTTTT.

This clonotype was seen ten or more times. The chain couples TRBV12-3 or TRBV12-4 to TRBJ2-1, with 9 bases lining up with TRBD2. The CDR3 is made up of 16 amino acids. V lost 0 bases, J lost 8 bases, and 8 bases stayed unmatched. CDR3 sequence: CASSLAPVAGAHEQFF. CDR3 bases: TGTGCCAGCAGTTTAGCGCCGGTAGCGGGAGCCCATGAGCAGTTCTTC.

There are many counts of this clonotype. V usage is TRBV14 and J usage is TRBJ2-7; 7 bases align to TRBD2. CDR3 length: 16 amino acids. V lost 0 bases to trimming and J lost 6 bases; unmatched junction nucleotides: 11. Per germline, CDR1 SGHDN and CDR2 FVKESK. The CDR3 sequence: CASSQDHGLGQVEQYF. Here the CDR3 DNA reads TGTGCCAGCAGCCAAGATCATGGACTAGGGCAAGTCGAGCAGTACTTC.

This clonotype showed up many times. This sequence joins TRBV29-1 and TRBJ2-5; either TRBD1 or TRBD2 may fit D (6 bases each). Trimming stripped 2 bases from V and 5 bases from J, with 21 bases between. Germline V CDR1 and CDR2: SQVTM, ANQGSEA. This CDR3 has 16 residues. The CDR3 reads CSVEWFSGASVETQYF. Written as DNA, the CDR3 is TGCAGCGTTGAATGGTTTTCGGGGGCGAGTGTGGAGACCCAGTACTTC. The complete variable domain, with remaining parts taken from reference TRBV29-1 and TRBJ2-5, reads SAVISQKPSRDICQRGTSLTIQCQVDSQVTMMFWYRQQPGQSLTLIATANQGSEATYESGFVIDKFPISRPNLTFSTLTVSNMSPEDSSIYLCSVEWFSGASVETQYFGPGTRLLVL.

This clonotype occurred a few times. CDR3: CASSPGWGAGALQYF. In DNA form, the CDR3 reads TGTGCCAGCAGCCCCGGCTGGGGAGCGGGGGCTCTTCAGTACTTC. The chain links TRBV11-2 to TRBJ2-4; TRBD2 matches 8 bases. This CDR3 comprises 15 residues. V gave up 5 bases and J gave up 11 bases; unmatched junction bases: 14. Germline V gene data show CDR1 as SGHAT and CDR2 as FQNNGV.

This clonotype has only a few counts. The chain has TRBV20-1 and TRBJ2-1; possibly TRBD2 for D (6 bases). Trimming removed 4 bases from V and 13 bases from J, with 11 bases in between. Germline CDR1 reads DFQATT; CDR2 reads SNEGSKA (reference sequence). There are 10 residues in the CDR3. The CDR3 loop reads CSAKAGFQFF. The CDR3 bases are TGCAGTGCTAAGGCGGGGTTTCAGTTCTTC.

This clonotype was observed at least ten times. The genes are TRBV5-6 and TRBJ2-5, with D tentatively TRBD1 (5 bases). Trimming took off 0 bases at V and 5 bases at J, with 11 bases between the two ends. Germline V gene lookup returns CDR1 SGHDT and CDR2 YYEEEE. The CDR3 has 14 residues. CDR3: CASSLVRTLETQYF. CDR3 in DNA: TGTGCCAGCAGCTTGGTCCGGACACTGGAGACCCAGTACTTC.

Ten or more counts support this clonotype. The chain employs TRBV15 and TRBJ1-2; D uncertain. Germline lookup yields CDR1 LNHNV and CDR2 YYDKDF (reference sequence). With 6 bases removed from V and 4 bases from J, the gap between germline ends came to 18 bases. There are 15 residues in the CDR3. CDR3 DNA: TGTGCCACCAGTCCTAAAAAGACAACCATCTATGGCTACACCTTC. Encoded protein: CATSPKKTTIYGYTF. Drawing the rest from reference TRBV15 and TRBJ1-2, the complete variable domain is DAMVIQNPRYQVTQFGKPVTLSCSQTLNHNVMYWYQQKSSQAPKLLFHYYDKDFNNEADTPDNFQSRRPNTSFCFLDIRSPGLGDTAMYLCATSPKKTTIYGYTFGSGTRLTVV.

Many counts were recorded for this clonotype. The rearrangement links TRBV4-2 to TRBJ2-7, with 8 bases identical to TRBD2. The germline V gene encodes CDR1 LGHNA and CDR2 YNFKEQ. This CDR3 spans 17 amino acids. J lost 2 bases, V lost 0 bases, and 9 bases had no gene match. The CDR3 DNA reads TGTGCCAGCAGCCAAGAGATTAATAGCGGGAATGCCTACGAGCAGTACTTC. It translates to CASSQEINSGNAYEQYF.

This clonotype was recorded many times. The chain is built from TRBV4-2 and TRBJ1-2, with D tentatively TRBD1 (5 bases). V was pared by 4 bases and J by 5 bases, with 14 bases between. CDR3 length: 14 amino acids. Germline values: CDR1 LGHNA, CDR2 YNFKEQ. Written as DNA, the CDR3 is TGTGCCAGCAGCCCCGCGGGGGGTCGGTATGGCTACACCTTC. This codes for CASSPAGGRYGYTF.

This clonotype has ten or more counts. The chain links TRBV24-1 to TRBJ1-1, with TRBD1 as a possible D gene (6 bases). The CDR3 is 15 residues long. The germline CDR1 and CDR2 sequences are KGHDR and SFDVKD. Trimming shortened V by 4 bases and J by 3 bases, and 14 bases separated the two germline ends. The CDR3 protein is CATSDPTGRDTEAFF. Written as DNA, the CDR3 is TGTGCCACCAGTGACCCCACAGGGAGGGACACTGAAGCTTTCTTT.

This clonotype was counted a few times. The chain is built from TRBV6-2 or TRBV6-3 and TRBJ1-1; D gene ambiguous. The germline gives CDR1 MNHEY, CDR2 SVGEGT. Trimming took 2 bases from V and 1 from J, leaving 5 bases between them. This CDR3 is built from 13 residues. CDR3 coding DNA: TGTGCCAGCAGTTACACCCCGAACACTGAAGCTTTCTTT. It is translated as CASSYTPNTEAFF.

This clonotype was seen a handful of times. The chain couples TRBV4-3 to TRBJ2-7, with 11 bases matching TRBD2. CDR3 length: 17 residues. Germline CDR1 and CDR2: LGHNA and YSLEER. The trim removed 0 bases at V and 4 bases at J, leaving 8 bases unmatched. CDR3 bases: TGCGCCAGCAGCCAAGACGCGAGACTAGCGGGGATATACGAGCAGTACTTC. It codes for CASSQDARLAGIYEQYF.

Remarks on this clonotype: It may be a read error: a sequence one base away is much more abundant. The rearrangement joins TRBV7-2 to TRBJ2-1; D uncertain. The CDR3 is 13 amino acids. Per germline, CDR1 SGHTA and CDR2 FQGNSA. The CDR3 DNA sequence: TGTGTCAGCAGCTTAACGGACTACAATGAGCAGTTCTTC. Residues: CVSSLTDYNEQFF.

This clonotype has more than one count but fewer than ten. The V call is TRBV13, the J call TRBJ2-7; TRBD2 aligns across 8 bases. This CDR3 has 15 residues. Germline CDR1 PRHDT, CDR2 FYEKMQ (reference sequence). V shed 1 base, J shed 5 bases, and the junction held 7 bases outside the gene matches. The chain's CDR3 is CASSLDQRETHEQYF. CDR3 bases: TGTGCCAGCAGCTTAGACCAGCGGGAGACCCACGAGCAGTACTTC. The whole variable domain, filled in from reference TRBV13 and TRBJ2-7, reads AAGVIQSPRHLIKEKRETATLKCYPIPRHDTVYWYQQGPGQDPQFLISFYEKMQSDKGSIPDRFSAQQFSDYHSELNMSSLELGDSALYFCASSLDQRETHEQYFGPGTRLTVT.

CDR3 sequence (DNA): TGCGCCAGCAGCCAAGATCCCCCGACTAGCGGGGGCACAGATACGCAGTATTTT. Encoded protein: CASSQDPPTSGGTDTQYF. The chain joins TRBV4-3 to TRBJ2-3; TRBD2 matches 11 bases. With 0 bases clipped from V and 1 base from J, the junction kept 6 bases outside the gene matches. There are 18 residues in the CDR3. The V gene's germline CDR1 is LGHNA and CDR2 YSLEER.

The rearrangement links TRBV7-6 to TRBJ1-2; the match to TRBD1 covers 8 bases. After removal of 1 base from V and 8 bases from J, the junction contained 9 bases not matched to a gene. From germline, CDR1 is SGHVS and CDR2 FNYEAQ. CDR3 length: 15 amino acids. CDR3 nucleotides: TGTGCCAGCAGCTTAGGCGCAGGGGGCAGGATAGGCTACACCTTC. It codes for CASSLGAGGRIGYTF.

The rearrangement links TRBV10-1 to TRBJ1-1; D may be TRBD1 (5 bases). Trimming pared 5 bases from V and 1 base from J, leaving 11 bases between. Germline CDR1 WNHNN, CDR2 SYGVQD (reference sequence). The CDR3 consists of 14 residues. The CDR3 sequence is CASSTGTENTEAFF. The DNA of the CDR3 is TGCGCCAGCAGTACCGGGACTGAGAACACTGAAGCTTTCTTT.

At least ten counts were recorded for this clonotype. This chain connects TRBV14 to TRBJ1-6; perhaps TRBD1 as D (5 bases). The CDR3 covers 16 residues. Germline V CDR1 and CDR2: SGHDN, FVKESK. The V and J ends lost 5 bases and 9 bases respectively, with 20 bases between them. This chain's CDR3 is CASSTRRPGGSSPLHF. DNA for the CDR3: TGTGCCAGCAGCACCCGCCGACCGGGGGGAAGTTCACCCCTCCACTTT.

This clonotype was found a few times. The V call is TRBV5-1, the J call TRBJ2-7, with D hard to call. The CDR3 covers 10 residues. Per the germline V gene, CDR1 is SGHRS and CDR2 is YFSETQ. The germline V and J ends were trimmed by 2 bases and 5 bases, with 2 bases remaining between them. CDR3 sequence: CASSFNEQYF. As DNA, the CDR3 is TGCGCCAGCAGCTTCAACGAGCAGTACTTC.

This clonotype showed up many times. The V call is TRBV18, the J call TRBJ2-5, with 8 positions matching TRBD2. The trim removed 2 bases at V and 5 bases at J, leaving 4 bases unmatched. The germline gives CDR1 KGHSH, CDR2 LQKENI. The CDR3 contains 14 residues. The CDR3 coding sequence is TGTGCCAGCTCACCATTCCAGCGGGAGGAGACCCAGTACTTC. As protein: CASSPFQREETQYF.

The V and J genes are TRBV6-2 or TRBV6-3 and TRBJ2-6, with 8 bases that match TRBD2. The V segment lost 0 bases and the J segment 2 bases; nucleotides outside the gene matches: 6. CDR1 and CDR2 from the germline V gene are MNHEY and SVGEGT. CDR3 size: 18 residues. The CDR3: CASSYSGLVDAGANVLTF. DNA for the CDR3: TGTGCCAGCAGTTACTCGGGACTAGTAGATGCTGGGGCCAACGTCCTGACTTTC.